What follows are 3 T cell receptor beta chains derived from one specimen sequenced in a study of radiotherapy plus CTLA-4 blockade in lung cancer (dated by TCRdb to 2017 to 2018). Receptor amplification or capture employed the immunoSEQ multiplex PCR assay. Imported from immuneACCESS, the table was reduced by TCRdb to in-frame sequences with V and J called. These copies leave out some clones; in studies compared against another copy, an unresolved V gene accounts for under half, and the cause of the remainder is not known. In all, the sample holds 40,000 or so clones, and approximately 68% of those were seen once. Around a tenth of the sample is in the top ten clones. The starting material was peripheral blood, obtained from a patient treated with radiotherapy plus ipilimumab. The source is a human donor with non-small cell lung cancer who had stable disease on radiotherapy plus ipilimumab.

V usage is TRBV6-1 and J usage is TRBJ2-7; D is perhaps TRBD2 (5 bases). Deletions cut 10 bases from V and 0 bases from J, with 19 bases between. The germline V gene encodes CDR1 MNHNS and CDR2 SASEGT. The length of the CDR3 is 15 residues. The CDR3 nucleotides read TGTGCCACCCTGCCCTGGACTCCCCCCTCCTACGAGCAGTACTTC. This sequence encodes CATLPWTPPSYEQYF.

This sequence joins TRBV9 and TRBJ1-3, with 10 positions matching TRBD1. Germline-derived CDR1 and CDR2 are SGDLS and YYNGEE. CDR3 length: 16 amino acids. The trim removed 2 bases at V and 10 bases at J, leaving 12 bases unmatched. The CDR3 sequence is CASSVGTGAPLVTIYF. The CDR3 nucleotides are TGTGCCAGCAGCGTGGGGACAGGGGCCCCCTTAGTAACCATATATTTT.

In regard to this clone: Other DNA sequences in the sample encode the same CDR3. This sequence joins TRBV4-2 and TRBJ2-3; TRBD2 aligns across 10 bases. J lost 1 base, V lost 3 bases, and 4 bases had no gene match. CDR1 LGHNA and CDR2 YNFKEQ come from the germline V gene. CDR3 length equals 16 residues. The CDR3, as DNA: TGTGCCAGCAGCCAGACTGGACTAGCGGGCACAGATACGCAGTATTTT. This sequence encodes CASSQTGLAGTDTQYF.